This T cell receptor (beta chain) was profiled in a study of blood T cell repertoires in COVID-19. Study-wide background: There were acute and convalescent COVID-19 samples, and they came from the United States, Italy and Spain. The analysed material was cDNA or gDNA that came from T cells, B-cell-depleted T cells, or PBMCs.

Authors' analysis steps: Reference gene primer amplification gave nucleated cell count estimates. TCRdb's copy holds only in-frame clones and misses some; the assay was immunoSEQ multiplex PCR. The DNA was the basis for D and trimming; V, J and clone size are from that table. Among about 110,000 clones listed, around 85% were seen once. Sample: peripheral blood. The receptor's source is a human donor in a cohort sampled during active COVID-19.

CDR3 sequence: CASTLRGFSGNTIYF. CDR3 DNA: TGTGCCAGCACCCTAAGGGGGTTCTCTGGAAACACCATATATTTT. This chain connects TRBV6-5 to TRBJ1-3; a weak D match, TRBD1 (6 bases). CDR1 MNHEY and CDR2 SVGAGI come from the germline V gene. V dropped 7 bases and J dropped 0 bases, with 13 bases sitting between them. The CDR3 consists of 15 residues.